Below, 18 T cell receptor beta chains from the same sample are listed, as sequenced in a study of T cell responses to AZD1222 COVID-19 vaccine. Sequenced by immunoSEQ multiplex PCR; TCRdb stores in-frame clones only, minus some. The data contain 95,000 to 150,000 clones, around 89% of them singletons. This material consisted of peripheral blood, taken on day 0 of MenACWY control vaccination. Every receptor here comes from an adult in good health.

The chain couples TRBV7-2 to TRBJ1-1, with D hard to call. The CDR3 loop spans 15 amino acids. CDR1 and CDR2 (germline): SGHTA, FQGNSA. V dropped 1 base and J dropped 0 bases, with 9 bases sitting between them. The CDR3 spells CASSLVYSMNTEAFF. The CDR3 region has the DNA TGTGCCAGCAGCTTAGTGTACAGCATGAACACTGAAGCTTTCTTT.

This sequence joins TRBV15 and TRBJ2-1; no firm D call. This CDR3 comprises 14 residues. CDR1 and CDR2 (germline): LNHNV, YYDKDF (reference sequence). Trimming took off 0 bases at V and 10 bases at J, with 13 bases between the two ends. The CDR3 protein is CATSRDLDSWEQFF. The CDR3 nucleotides are TGTGCCACCAGCAGAGATCTGGATTCGTGGGAGCAGTTCTTC.

The chain links TRBV14 to TRBJ2-1; D not certain. The V end lost 1 base, the J end lost 3 bases, and 10 bases lay between the germline ends. Germline CDR1 reads SGHDN; CDR2 reads FVKESK. This CDR3 contains 15 residues. The CDR3 protein is CASSQGPRSYNEQFF. DNA of the CDR3: TGTGCCAGCAGCCAAGGGCCTCGTAGCTACAATGAGCAGTTCTTC.

The chain is built from TRBV11-3 and TRBJ2-7; TRBD2 matches at 7 bases. The CDR3 totals 13 residues. Per germline, CDR1 SGHNT and CDR2 YENEEA. The trim removed 1 base at V and 5 bases at J, leaving 2 bases unmatched. CDR3 in amino acids: CASSLGGGDEQYF. The CDR3 coding sequence is TGTGCCAGCAGCTTAGGTGGGGGGGACGAGCAGTACTTC.

The chain combines TRBV7-2 with TRBJ2-1; D is ambiguous. The germline gives CDR1 SGHTA, CDR2 FQGNSA. The V and J ends lost 3 bases and 5 bases respectively, with 5 bases between them. The CDR3 runs to 12 residues. The CDR3 here is CASSFRNNEQFF. The CDR3 DNA reads TGTGCCAGCAGCTTCAGGAACAATGAGCAGTTCTTC.

The rearrangement uses TRBV16 and TRBJ1-1; no firm D call. CDR1 and CDR2 (germline): KGHSY, FQNENV. The CDR3 covers 15 residues. V dropped 4 bases and J dropped 0 bases, with 12 bases sitting between them. CDR3 sequence: CASSRRGGMNTEAFF. Written as DNA, the CDR3 is TGTGCCAGCAGCCGACGAGGAGGGATGAACACTGAAGCTTTCTTT.

This chain connects TRBV7-8 to TRBJ2-3, with TRBD2 identical over 7 bases. From germline, CDR1 is SGHVS and CDR2 FQNEAQ. The CDR3 spans 17 residues. V was clipped by 3 bases and J by 2 bases; unmatched bases: 11. As DNA, the CDR3 is TGTGCCAGCAGCTTTGGTGGGAGGGCCTCACACACAGATACGCAGTATTTT. This encodes CASSFGGRASHTDTQYF.

This chain uses TRBV20-1 with TRBJ2-7, with D possibly being TRBD1 (5 bases). The CDR3 has 15 residues. The V end was cut by 3 bases, the J end by 1 base, with 16 bases between. Germline V gene lookup returns CDR1 DFQATT and CDR2 SNEGSKA (reference sequence). CDR3 loop: CSASRAGLGSYEQYF. In DNA form, the CDR3 reads TGCAGTGCTAGTAGGGCAGGGCTCGGGTCCTACGAGCAGTACTTC.

The V call is TRBV5-1, the J call TRBJ2-1; 7 bases fit TRBD2. Germline V lookup: CDR1 SGHRS, CDR2 YFSETQ. The J segment lost 4 bases and the V segment lost 4 bases, leaving 8 bases of the junction unmatched. The CDR3 extends over 15 amino acids. CDR3 amino acids: CASSLLAANYNEQFF. The CDR3 region has the DNA TGCGCCAGCAGCCTTCTAGCGGCCAATTACAATGAGCAGTTCTTC.

The chain couples TRBV5-4 to TRBJ1-2; the match to TRBD1 covers 9 bases. There are 14 residues in the CDR3. Per the germline V gene, CDR1 is SGHNT and CDR2 is YYREEE (reference sequence). The V and J ends lost 10 bases and 5 bases, in that order; junction bases with no gene match: 12. CDR3 amino acids: CAARSLQGAYGYTF. The CDR3 DNA is TGTGCCGCACGATCGCTACAGGGGGCGTATGGCTACACCTTC.

DNA of the CDR3: TGCAGCGTTGAAAGTTGGGGAAGAAGGAATGAAGCTTTCTTT. Amino acid sequence: CSVESWGRRNEAFF. The chain has TRBV29-1 and TRBJ1-1; D remains ambiguous. The CDR3 totals 14 residues. Germline lookup yields CDR1 SQVTM and CDR2 ANQGSEA. Trimming removed 2 bases at V and 7 bases at J, with 17 bases between.

The chain uses TRBV30 and TRBJ1-2; D remains ambiguous. The CDR3 is 11 amino acids. Germline lookup yields CDR1 GTSNPN and CDR2 SVGIG (reference sequence). The V end was cut by 4 bases, the J end by 5 bases, with 8 bases between. CDR3 DNA sequence: TGTGCCTGGACCCTACAGTATGGCTACACCTTC. It encodes CAWTLQYGYTF.

The V call is TRBV6-5, the J call TRBJ1-2; D gene uncertain. This CDR3 comprises 14 residues. Per germline, CDR1 MNHEY and CDR2 SVGAGI. Trimming cost V 2 bases and J 4 bases, with 11 bases left between them. The CDR3 here is CASSYRVRGYGYTF. The CDR3 nucleotides read TGTGCCAGCAGTTACAGGGTCCGGGGCTATGGCTACACCTTC.

J is TRBJ2-7 and V is TRBV10-3; D may be TRBD1 (6 bases). V shed 5 bases and J shed 2 bases, with 19 bases lying between them. This CDR3 contains 16 residues. Germline loops: CDR1 ENHRY, CDR2 SYGVKD. The CDR3 region has the DNA TGTGCCATCAGTATCGGGCCCACAGGGTCTACCTACGAGCAGTACTTC. It encodes CAISIGPTGSTYEQYF.

The DNA of the CDR3 is TGCGCCAGCAGGGTTTCTGGGGCCAACGTCCTGACTTTC. Translation gives CASRVSGANVLTF. The chain combines TRBV5-1 with TRBJ2-6, with D unresolved. The V gene lost 5 bases and the J gene lost 1 base, with 4 bases spanning the gap. This CDR3 is 13 amino acids long. In germline, CDR1 is SGHRS, CDR2 YFSETQ.

V and J are TRBV19 and TRBJ1-5; a possible D gene is TRBD1 (6 bases). Germline CDR1 and CDR2: LNHDA and SQIVND (reference sequence). CDR3 length: 17 residues. The ends were cut back, 5 bases at V and 0 bases at J, with 17 bases in the middle. The CDR3 sequence is CASSPRSDSLSNQPQHF. Written as DNA, the CDR3 is TGTGCCAGTAGTCCCCGGTCGGACAGCCTTAGCAATCAGCCCCAGCATTTT.

The chain uses TRBV5-1 and TRBJ2-3; 8 positions match TRBD1. CDR3 length equals 15 residues. V lost 6 bases to trimming and J lost 5 bases; unmatched junction nucleotides: 11. Germline-derived CDR1 and CDR2 are SGHRS and YFSETQ. CDR3 protein: CASKFQGQVEDTQYF. The CDR3 bases are TGCGCCAGCAAATTTCAGGGACAGGTGGAAGATACGCAGTATTTT.

This clone was observed once. This rearrangement joins TRBV2 to TRBJ2-2; TRBD2 agrees at 9 bases. This CDR3 contains 15 residues. The V segment lost 6 bases and the J segment 2 bases; nucleotides outside the gene matches: 4. The V gene's germline CDR1 is SNHLY and CDR2 FYNNEI. CDR3 residues: CASRRLAANTGELFF. CDR3 in DNA: TGTGCCAGCAGGAGACTAGCGGCAAACACCGGGGAGCTGTTTTTT.